These 3 T cell receptor beta chains were all obtained from the same sample, sequenced in a study of T cell changes during pregnancy in multiple sclerosis. Sequencing was performed with immunoSEQ multiplex PCR; in TCRdb, only in-frame clones are kept and a portion is missing. The table includes about 85,000 clones, approximately 93% detected once. This material consisted of peripheral blood, taken in the first trimester of pregnancy. The receptors stem from a female donor with multiple sclerosis, enrolled in a pregnancy study.

This chain connects TRBV12-5 to TRBJ2-7, with a possible D match to TRBD2 (7 bases). The CDR3 extends over 17 amino acids. Germline V gene lookup returns CDR1 LGHNT and CDR2 FRNRAP. Trimming stripped 7 bases from V and 4 bases from J, with 26 bases between. CDR3 residues: CASALSGRSGGSYEQYF. The CDR3 DNA is TGTGCTAGTGCTCTGTCGGGTCGATCGGGGGGCTCGTACGAGCAGTACTTC. Full variable domain (missing parts from reference TRBV12-5 and TRBJ2-7): DARVTQTPRHKVTEMGQEVTMRCQPILGHNTVFWYRQTMMQGLELLAYFRNRAPLDDSGMPKDRFSAEMPDATLATLKIQPSEPRDSAVYFCASALSGRSGGSYEQYFGPGTRLTVT.

The J gene is TRBJ2-7, the V gene TRBV4-1; the match to TRBD2 covers 8 bases. Germline assignment: CDR1 MGHRA and CDR2 YSYEKL. There are 15 residues in the CDR3. The trim removed 3 bases at V and 0 bases at J, leaving 4 bases unmatched. The CDR3 spells CASSQDSGTSYEQYF. For the CDR3, the DNA is TGCGCCAGCAGCCAGGATAGCGGGACCTCCTACGAGCAGTACTTC.

The chain recombines TRBV7-8 with TRBJ1-1, with a weak D call TRBD1 (6 bases). Trimming cost V 1 base and J 7 bases, with 10 bases left between them. The CDR3 totals 13 residues. Germline V gene sequence: CDR1 SGHVS, CDR2 FQNEAQ. The chain's CDR3 is CASSLVQGLEAFF. DNA for the CDR3: TGTGCCAGCAGCTTAGTTCAGGGGCTTGAAGCTTTCTTT.